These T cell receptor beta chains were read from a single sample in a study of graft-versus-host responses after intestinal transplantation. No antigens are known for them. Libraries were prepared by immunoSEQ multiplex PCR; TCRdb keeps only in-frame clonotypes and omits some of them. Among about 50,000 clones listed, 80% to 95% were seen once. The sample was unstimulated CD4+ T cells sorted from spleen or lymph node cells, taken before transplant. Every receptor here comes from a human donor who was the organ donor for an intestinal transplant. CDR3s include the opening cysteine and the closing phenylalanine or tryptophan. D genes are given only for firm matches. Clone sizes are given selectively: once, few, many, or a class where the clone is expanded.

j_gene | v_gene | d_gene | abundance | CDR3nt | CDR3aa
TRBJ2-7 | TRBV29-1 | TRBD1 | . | TGCAGCGTCGCCGACTACCGACAGGGCCTCTCCTACGAGCAGTACTTC | CSVADYRQGLSYEQYF
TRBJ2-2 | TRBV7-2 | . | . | TGTGCCAGCAGCCATGGAGCGAACACCGGGGAGCTGTTTTTT | CASSHGANTGELFF
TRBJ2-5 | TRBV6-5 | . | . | TGTGCCAGCAGTTACTCCCCTCGGACGGGATTGACCCAGTACTTC | CASSYSPRTGLTQYF
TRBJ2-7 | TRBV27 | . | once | TGTGCCAGCAGTTTATTGTCCAGGTCAATCGGCTACGAGCAGTACTTC | CASSLLSRSIGYEQYF
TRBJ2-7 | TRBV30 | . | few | TGTGCCTGGAGGGTGGGGTGGGGGGGCCCCTTCTCCTACGAGCAGTACTTC | CAWRVGWGGPFSYEQYF
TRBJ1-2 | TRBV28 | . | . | TGTGCCAGCAGTTTCGGGGTAGGGGACTATGGCTACACCTTC | CASSFGVGDYGYTF
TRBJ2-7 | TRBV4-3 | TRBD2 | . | TGCGCCAGCAGCCAAGATCAGGGAGCGGGAGGGCCCTACGAGCAGTACTTC | CASSQDQGAGGPYEQYF
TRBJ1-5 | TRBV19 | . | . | TGTGCCAGTAGTAATAGGGAGAATCAGCCCCAGCATTTT | CASSNRENQPQHF
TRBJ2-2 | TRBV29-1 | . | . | TGCAGCGTAACGGGATTGTACACCGGGGAGCTGTTTTTT | CSVTGLYTGELFF
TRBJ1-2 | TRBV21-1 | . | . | TGTGCCAGCAGATCGGAGGGGGAGGGAGACTATGGCTACACCTTC | CASRSEGEGDYGYTF
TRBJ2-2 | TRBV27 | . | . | TGTGCCAGCAGACTAGAGGGGGTTAGGACCGGGGAGCTGTTTTTT | CASRLEGVRTGELFF
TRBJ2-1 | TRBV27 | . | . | TGTGCCAGCAGTCCACTAGGAATCAATGAGCAGTTCTTC | CASSPLGINEQFF
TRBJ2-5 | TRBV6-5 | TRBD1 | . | TGTGCCAGCAGTCAGGGGGCTACCTACGAGCAGCACTTC | CASSQGATYEQHF
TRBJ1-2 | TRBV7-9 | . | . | TGTGCCAGCAGCTTTGGGGAAGGGGGTGGCTACACCTTC | CASSFGEGGGYTF